The present T cell receptor (beta chain) was sequenced within a study of blood T cell repertoires in COVID-19. Between the trimmed V and J ends, which lost 1 base and 7 bases, there was a span of 12 bases. The CDR3 covers 14 residues. Looked up from germline, CDR1 is SGHRS and CDR2 is YFSETQ. The assay was immunoSEQ multiplex PCR, and TCRdb's table has in-frame clones only and misses some. The sample includes roughly 250,000 clones, over 75% seen only once; the top ten take around 0.8%. V is TRBV5-1 and J is TRBJ2-1, with D perhaps matching TRBD1 (5 bases). The sample comprised peripheral blood. This receptor was taken from a woman in her twenties or thirties with acute or convalescent COVID-19. CDR3 in amino acids: CASSLKGLGNEQFF. The CDR3 DNA sequence: TGCGCCAGCAGCTTGAAGGGGTTGGGGAATGAGCAGTTCTTC.